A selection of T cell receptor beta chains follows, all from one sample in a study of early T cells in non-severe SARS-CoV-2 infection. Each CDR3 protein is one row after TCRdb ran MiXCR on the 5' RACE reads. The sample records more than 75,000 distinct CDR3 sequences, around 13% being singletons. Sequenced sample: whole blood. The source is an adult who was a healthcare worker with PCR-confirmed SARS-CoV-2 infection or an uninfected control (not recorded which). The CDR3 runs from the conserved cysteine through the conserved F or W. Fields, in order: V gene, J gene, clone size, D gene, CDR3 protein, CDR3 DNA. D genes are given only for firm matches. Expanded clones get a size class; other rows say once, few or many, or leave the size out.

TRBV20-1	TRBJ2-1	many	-	CSAENPNEQFF	TGCAGTGCAGAGAACCCTAATGAGCAGTTCTTC
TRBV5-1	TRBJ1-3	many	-	CASSTDPPGSSAGNTIYF	TGCGCCAGCAGCACCGACCCCCCAGGGAGTTCCGCTGGAAACACCATATATTTT
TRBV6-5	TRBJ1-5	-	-	CASRYRQFNQPQHF	TGTGCCAGCAGGTACCGACAATTCAATCAGCCCCAGCATTTT
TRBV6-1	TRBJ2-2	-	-	CASSGWNTGELFF	TGTGCCAGCAGTGGCTGGAACACCGGGGAGCTGTTTTTT
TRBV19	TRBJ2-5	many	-	CASSNLPGRQETQYF	TGTGCCAGTAGTAATCTCCCCGGGAGACAAGAGACCCAGTACTTC
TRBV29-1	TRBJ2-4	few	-	CSVRTGTLAKNIQYF	TGCAGCGTTAGAACAGGGACACTAGCCAAAAACATTCAGTACTTC
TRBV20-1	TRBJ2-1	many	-	CSAAVSGDYNEQFF	TGCAGTGCCGCAGTTTCAGGAGACTACAATGAGCAGTTCTTC
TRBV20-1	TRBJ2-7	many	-	CSATRDKNYEQYF	TGCAGTGCTACGCGGGACAAGAACTACGAGCAGTACTTC
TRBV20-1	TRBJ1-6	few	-	CSASQEASSYNSPLHF	TGCAGTGCTAGTCAGGAGGCGAGCTCCTATAATTCACCCCTCCACTTT
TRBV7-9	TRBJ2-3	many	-	CASSLVIGDTQYF	TGTGCCAGCAGCTTAGTTATCGGGGATACGCAGTATTTT
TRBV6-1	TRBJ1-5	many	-	CASSGAPNQPQHF	TGTGCCAGCAGTGGGGCACCAAATCAGCCCCAGCATTTT
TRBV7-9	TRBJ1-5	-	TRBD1	CASSLGTGKTNQPQHF	TGTGCCAGCAGCTTAGGGACAGGGAAGACTAATCAGCCCCAGCATTTT
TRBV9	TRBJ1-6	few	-	CASSVAGLDSPLHF	TGTGCCAGCAGCGTAGCTGGGTTAGATTCACCCCTCCACTTT
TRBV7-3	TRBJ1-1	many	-	CASSYQLNTEAFF	TGTGCCAGCAGCTACCAGTTGAACACTGAAGCTTTCTTT
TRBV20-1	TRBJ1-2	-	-	CSASGVGNYGYTF	TGCAGTGCTAGTGGGGTAGGGAACTATGGCTACACCTTC
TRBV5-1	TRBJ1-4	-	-	CASSLGTAEKLFF	TGCGCCAGCAGCTTGGGGACAGCTGAAAAACTGTTTTTT
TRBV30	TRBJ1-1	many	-	CAWSVTPGLRTEAFF	TGTGCCTGGAGTGTAACCCCGGGACTGAGAACTGAAGCTTTCTTT
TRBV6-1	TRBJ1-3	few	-	CASRNPSQNTIYF	TGTGCCAGCAGGAACCCCTCCCAAAACACCATATATTTT
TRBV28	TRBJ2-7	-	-	CASSFPTSYEQYF	TGTGCCAGCAGTTTCCCCACCTCCTACGAGCAGTACTTC
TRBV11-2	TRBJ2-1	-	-	CASSLAEQFF	TGTGCCAGCAGTCTAGCGGAGCAGTTCTTC
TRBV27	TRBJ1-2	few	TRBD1	CASSSNRQGYGYTF	TGTGCCAGCAGTTCTAATAGACAGGGCTATGGCTACACCTTC
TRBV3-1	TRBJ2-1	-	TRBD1	CASSLLQGTTPYNEQFF	TGTGCCAGCAGCCTACTACAGGGGACAACCCCCTACAATGAGCAGTTCTTC